This TCR beta chain was identified in a study of T cell responses to AZD1222 COVID-19 vaccine. The length of the CDR3 is 12 residues. Trimming shortened V by 1 base and J by 4 bases, and 4 bases separated the two germline ends. Germline V gene sequence: CDR1 LNHNV, CDR2 YYDKDF (reference sequence). Worth noting for this clone: As yet, its antigen is unknown.

General study findings and limits: Repertoire sampling was restricted to post-peak T cell response timepoints. Nearly half of spike-specific TCRs reportedly target unmutated variant regions.

Method: immunoSEQ multiplex PCR; TCRdb's copy keeps in-frame clones and lacks some. The sample holds roughly 150,000 clones, roughly 90% seen once. The V call is TRBV15, the J call TRBJ2-5; D is ambiguous. This clonotype originated in an adult in good health. The input for sequencing was peripheral blood, taken on day 0 of AZD1222 vaccination. CDR3 bases: TGTGCCACCAGCAGAGGGAGAGAGACCCAGTACTTC. Encoded protein: CATSRGRETQYF.